These T cell receptor beta chains were read from a single sample in a study of T cell responses to AZD1222 COVID-19 vaccine. The repertoire was sequenced with immunoSEQ multiplex PCR; TCRdb's copy has only in-frame clones and lacks some. The repertoire holds 150,000 to 200,000 clones, with almost 95% as singletons. This material consisted of peripheral blood, taken on day 0 of AZD1222 vaccination. Every receptor here comes from an adult in good health. Each CDR3 is given with its conserved first and last residue. The D gene is left open where the match is weak. Not every row has a clone size; where given, it reads once, few, many or a size class.

>TRBV27|TRBJ2-7|12|TRBD1|-
CASSLQGAEQYF
TGTGCCAGCAGCCTACAGGGGGCGGAGCAGTACTTC
>TRBV7-7|TRBJ1-4|12|-|-
CATRGLDEKLFF
TGTGCTACAAGAGGTTTGGATGAAAAACTGTTTTTT
>TRBV7-9|TRBJ2-7|11|-|-
CASSPQDEQYF
TGTGCCAGCAGCCCACAGGACGAGCAGTACTTC
>TRBV7-9|TRBJ1-5|14|-|-
CASSSGYSNQPQHF
TGTGCCAGCAGCTCAGGGTATAGCAATCAGCCCCAGCATTTT
>TRBV4-2|TRBJ2-1|15|TRBD2|few
CASSQVAAGGNEQFF
TGTGCCAGCAGCCAAGTTGCAGCGGGAGGAAATGAGCAGTTCTTC
>TRBV5-4|TRBJ2-1|16|TRBD1|-
CASSSRQGALYNEQFF
TGTGCCAGCAGCTCCCGACAGGGAGCCCTTTACAATGAGCAGTTCTTC
>TRBV5-1|TRBJ2-2|12|-|-
CASSGPPGELFF
TGCGCCAGCAGCGGCCCTCCCGGGGAGCTGTTTTTT
>TRBV6-6|TRBJ2-3|17|TRBD2|-
CASSPQPSGAASTAQYF
TGTGCCAGCAGTCCCCAACCTAGCGGCGCTGCCTCAACAGCGCAGTATTTT
>TRBV7-9|TRBJ1-2|14|-|-
CASSLQGTNYGYTF
TGTGCCAGCAGCTTACAAGGGACTAACTATGGCTACACCTTC
>TRBV5-1|TRBJ2-7|13|-|-
CASSLLEWAEQYF
TGCGCCAGCAGCTTGTTGGAATGGGCCGAGCAGTACTTC
>TRBV28|TRBJ1-2|11|-|-
CASSLTAGYTF
TGTGCCAGCAGTTTGACAGCTGGCTACACCTTC
>TRBV14|TRBJ2-7|16|-|-
CASSRRNYTWPGEQYF
TGTGCCAGCAGCCGTCGAAACTACACCTGGCCGGGGGAGCAGTACTTC
>TRBV7-9|TRBJ2-7|13|-|once
CASSAGQLYEQYF
TGTGCCAGCAGCGCGGGACAGCTCTACGAGCAGTACTTC
>TRBV28|TRBJ1-4|14|TRBD1|-
CASSSGTGKEKLFF
TGTGCCAGCAGTTCCGGGACAGGGAAGGAAAAACTGTTTTTT
>TRBV4-2|TRBJ1-6|16|-|-
CASSPLSNRDNSPLHF
TGTGCCAGCAGCCCACTATCCAACAGGGATAATTCACCCCTCCACTTT
>TRBV27|TRBJ2-2|16|-|few
CASTHTECSEHRGAVF
TGTGCCAGCACCCATACTGAATGCTCGGAACACCGGGGAGCTGTTTTT
>TRBV30|TRBJ2-1|11|-|once
CSIRAPNEQFF
TGTTCAATTAGGGCCCCTAATGAGCAGTTCTTC
>TRBV19|TRBJ1-4|15|-|-
CASSPRAGVNEKLFF
TGTGCCAGTAGTCCACGGGCAGGGGTGAATGAAAAACTGTTTTTT
>TRBV25-1|TRBJ2-7|13|TRBD1|-
CASSSDRGYEQYF
TGTGCCAGCAGCTCGGACAGGGGTTACGAGCAGTACTTC
>TRBV5-1|TRBJ2-7|14|TRBD2|-
CASRAGTTYAEQYF
TGCGCCAGCAGGGCCGGGACTACCTACGCCGAGCAGTACTTC
>TRBV2|TRBJ2-3|16|TRBD1|-
CASSEGWTGGTDTQYF
TGTGCCAGCAGTGAGGGCTGGACAGGGGGCACAGATACGCAGTATTTT
>TRBV25-1|TRBJ2-7|15|TRBD1|-
CASHPGGATLDEQYF
TGTGCCAGCCATCCAGGGGGCGCAACTCTCGACGAGCAGTACTTC
>TRBV20-1|TRBJ2-5|14|-|-
CSASWASDLETQYF
TGCAGTGCCAGTTGGGCTAGCGATCTGGAGACCCAGTACTTC
>TRBV28|TRBJ1-4|15|TRBD1|-
CASSSPGQGLEKLFF
TGTGCCAGCAGCTCACCGGGACAGGGGCTTGAAAAACTGTTTTTT
>TRBV19|TRBJ2-1|19|TRBD2|-
CASSMTHPLASGFYNEQFF
TGTGCCAGTAGTATGACCCACCCTCTTGCTAGCGGGTTTTACAATGAGCAGTTCTTC
>TRBV6-5|TRBJ2-3|15|TRBD2|-
CASSQTSGRADTQYF
TGTGCCAGCAGCCAGACTAGCGGGAGAGCCGATACGCAGTATTTT
>TRBV9|TRBJ2-7|17|-|-
CASSPYGEATSQDEQYF
TGTGCCAGCAGCCCTTATGGGGAGGCGACCTCACAGGACGAGCAGTACTTC
>TRBV18|TRBJ1-1|13|-|-
CASSQTGSTEAFF
TGTGCCAGCTCACAAACAGGGAGTACTGAAGCTTTCTTT
>TRBV5-1|TRBJ1-1|12|-|-
CASSLVAAEAFF
TGCGCCAGCAGCTTGGTGGCAGCCGAAGCTTTCTTT
>TRBV28|TRBJ1-6|15|-|-
CASRPPGTGLSPLHF
TGTGCCAGCCGACCACCCGGGACTGGGCTATCACCCCTCCACTTT
>TRBV28|TRBJ2-7|12|-|-
CASFGTFYEQYF
TGTGCCAGCTTCGGGACATTCTACGAGCAGTACTTC
>TRBV5-1|TRBJ2-7|15|-|-
CASSPGKGLIYEQYF
TGCGCCAGCAGCCCCGGGAAGGGGTTAATCTACGAGCAGTACTTC
>TRBV15|TRBJ1-1|13|TRBD1|-
CATSEDRAAEAFF
TGTGCCACCAGCGAGGACAGGGCGGCTGAAGCTTTCTTT
>TRBV10-2|TRBJ2-1|13|-|-
CASSGYSENEQFF
TGCGCCAGCAGTGGCTATAGCGAGAATGAGCAGTTCTTC
>TRBV4-3|TRBJ1-6|14|-|-
CASSQRGVLSPLHF
TGCGCCAGCAGCCAACGGGGGGTTCTCTCACCCCTCCACTTT
>TRBV4-3|TRBJ2-1|15|-|-
CASSQALARYNEQFF
TGCGCCAGCAGCCAAGCATTAGCTCGGTACAATGAGCAGTTCTTC
>TRBV7-7|TRBJ2-1|18|-|-
CASSLARLRAGSYNEQFF
TGTGCTAGCAGCTTAGCCCGTCTAAGGGCGGGTTCCTACAATGAGCAGTTCTTC
>TRBV18|TRBJ1-1|13|-|-
CASSPPTNTEAFF
TGTGCCAGCTCACCGCCTACTAACACTGAAGCTTTCTTT
>TRBV30|TRBJ2-1|18|TRBD2|-
CAWSVGLAGVISYNEQFF
TGTGCCTGGAGTGTGGGACTAGCGGGAGTCATATCCTACAATGAGCAGTTCTTC
>TRBV15|TRBJ1-3|15|-|once
CATSRPRDSGNTIYF
TGTGCCACCAGCAGACCTAGGGACTCTGGAAACACCATATATTTT
>TRBV27|TRBJ2-1|16|TRBD2|-
CASSARLAGGYNEQFF
TGTGCCAGCAGTGCCCGACTAGCGGGAGGCTACAATGAGCAGTTCTTC
>TRBV27|TRBJ2-7|15|TRBD1|-
CASSFATGGSPEQYF
TGTGCCAGCAGTTTCGCGACAGGGGGCTCTCCCGAGCAGTACTTC
>TRBV6-5|TRBJ1-1|15|-|-
CASSYNKAANTEAFF
TGTGCCAGCAGTTACAACAAGGCAGCAAACACTGAAGCTTTCTTT
>TRBV7-2|TRBJ1-1|12|-|-
CASSFRRGEAFF
TGTGCCAGCAGCTTCCGACGGGGTGAAGCTTTCTTT
>TRBV7-9|TRBJ2-7|17|-|-
CASSPGGGRVDAYEQYF
TGTGCCAGCAGCCCTGGAGGCGGACGCGTCGACGCCTACGAGCAGTACTTC